Listed below are T cell receptor beta chains from one sample, sequenced in a study of vaccination and CD4 T cells after COVID-19. No antigen has been assigned to these receptors. TCRdb reprocessed the PCR reads via MiXCR and lists one record per CDR3 protein. Among about 19,000 distinct CDR3 sequences, roughly 55% were seen once, and the ten largest hold about 7.5%. Source material: CD4+ T cells from blood, cultured in vitro. The receptor source for this set is a human donor who had recovered from COVID-19. Each CDR3 is given with its conserved first and last residue. The D gene is left open where the match is weak. Size tells how often a clone was seen (once, few, many) or the class of an expanded clone, and some rows leave it out.

abundance: -; j_gene: TRBJ2-3; v_gene: TRBV20-1; d_gene: -; CDR3nt: TGCAGTGCTGCGGGGAATGCAGATACGCAGTATTTT; CDR3aa: CSAAGNADTQYF
abundance: -; j_gene: TRBJ2-7; v_gene: TRBV5-1; d_gene: TRBD2; CDR3nt: TGCGCCAGCAGCCCGTTTAGCGGGAGGGCCCACGAGCAGTACTTC; CDR3aa: CASSPFSGRAHEQYF
abundance: -; j_gene: TRBJ1-5; v_gene: TRBV19; d_gene: TRBD1; CDR3nt: TGTGCCAGTGGGGGACAGGGTGGGTATCAGCCCCAGCATTTT; CDR3aa: CASGGQGGYQPQHF
abundance: -; j_gene: TRBJ2-1; v_gene: TRBV15; d_gene: TRBD1; CDR3nt: TGTGCCACCAGCAGAGACGGGTGGACAGGGTCGTTCTTC; CDR3aa: CATSRDGWTGSFF
abundance: -; j_gene: TRBJ1-1; v_gene: TRBV3-1; d_gene: -; CDR3nt: TGTGCCAGCAGCGGTATCAGGGCGAACACTGAAGCTTTCTTT; CDR3aa: CASSGIRANTEAFF
abundance: -; j_gene: TRBJ2-3; v_gene: TRBV20-1; d_gene: TRBD2; CDR3nt: TGCAGTGCCCTGAAGGTAGCGAGCGGGAGTACAGATACGCAGTATTTT; CDR3aa: CSALKVASGSTDTQYF
abundance: -; j_gene: TRBJ1-3; v_gene: TRBV27; d_gene: -; CDR3nt: TGTGCCGGCAGTCCCTGGGGGAGAGGAAACACCATATATTTT; CDR3aa: CAGSPWGRGNTIYF
abundance: -; j_gene: TRBJ2-1; v_gene: TRBV20-1; d_gene: TRBD2; CDR3nt: TGCAGTGCTCTCGGGGGGCAGGGCGCTAGCGGGAGGCTCGACAATGAGCAGTTCTTC; CDR3aa: CSALGGQGASGRLDNEQFF
abundance: -; j_gene: TRBJ2-2; v_gene: TRBV11-3; d_gene: TRBD1; CDR3nt: TGTGCCAGCAGCTTAGTGTCTACAGGGGTTGACACCGGGGAGCTGTTTTTT; CDR3aa: CASSLVSTGVDTGELFF
abundance: -; j_gene: TRBJ2-7; v_gene: TRBV20-1; d_gene: -; CDR3nt: TGCAGTGCTAGACGGGGCAGCTCCTACGAGCAGTACTTC; CDR3aa: CSARRGSSYEQYF
abundance: -; j_gene: TRBJ2-1; v_gene: TRBV5-5; d_gene: -; CDR3nt: TGTGCCAGCAGCTTGAGTCCTAGGACAGACCACAATGAGCAGTTCTTC; CDR3aa: CASSLSPRTDHNEQFF
abundance: once; j_gene: TRBJ2-1; v_gene: TRBV7-2; d_gene: TRBD2; CDR3nt: TGTGCCAGCAGCCTCCAGGGAGGGTCGAGCTCCTACAATGAGCAGTTCTTC; CDR3aa: CASSLQGGSSSYNEQFF
abundance: -; j_gene: TRBJ2-5; v_gene: TRBV27; d_gene: -; CDR3nt: TGTGCCAGCAGTTTATCTAATCAAGAGACCCAGTACTTC; CDR3aa: CASSLSNQETQYF
abundance: few; j_gene: TRBJ1-2; v_gene: TRBV12-3/TRBV12-4; d_gene: TRBD1; CDR3nt: TGTGCCAGCAGTCCCAGGGGGGCGGGCGGCTACACCTTC; CDR3aa: CASSPRGAGGYTF
abundance: -; j_gene: TRBJ1-2; v_gene: TRBV6-1; d_gene: TRBD1; CDR3nt: TGTGCCAGCAGTGAGCTGGGACAGGCGATCTACACCTTC; CDR3aa: CASSELGQAIYTF
abundance: -; j_gene: TRBJ2-2; v_gene: TRBV11-3; d_gene: -; CDR3nt: TGTGCCAGCAGCTTACCCCAACGTTTGGGCGGGGAGCTGTTTTTT; CDR3aa: CASSLPQRLGGELFF
abundance: -; j_gene: TRBJ1-3; v_gene: TRBV7-7; d_gene: TRBD1; CDR3nt: TGTGCTAGCAGCCCGGGACAGGGAAACACCATATATTTT; CDR3aa: CASSPGQGNTIYF
abundance: -; j_gene: TRBJ2-7; v_gene: TRBV20-1; d_gene: -; CDR3nt: TGCAGTGCTAGAAGGGTAGGGATATACGAGCAGTACTTC; CDR3aa: CSARRVGIYEQYF
abundance: few; j_gene: TRBJ1-1; v_gene: TRBV20-1; d_gene: -; CDR3nt: TGCAGTGCTAGAGCTAATTTGGGGGGGACGAACACTGAAGCTTTCTTT; CDR3aa: CSARANLGGTNTEAFF
abundance: -; j_gene: TRBJ1-3; v_gene: TRBV10-3; d_gene: -; CDR3nt: TGTGCCATCAGTGAGAGGGCCACCTCTGGAAACACCATATATTTT; CDR3aa: CAISERATSGNTIYF
abundance: few; j_gene: TRBJ2-5; v_gene: TRBV19; d_gene: TRBD2; CDR3nt: TGTGCCAGTAGTATAGTCGGGGGGGGAGAGACCCAGTACTTC; CDR3aa: CASSIVGGGETQYF
abundance: -; j_gene: TRBJ1-5; v_gene: TRBV7-2; d_gene: TRBD1; CDR3nt: TGTGCCAGCAGCTCCCGGCAGGGGGTAGGTTGGGAGCCCCAGCATTTT; CDR3aa: CASSSRQGVGWEPQHF